Below, one T cell receptor (beta chain) is given with its context. This specimen belongs to a study of blood T cell repertoires in COVID-19. Germline CDR1 is SGHTA and CDR2 is FQGTGA. The CDR3 consists of 14 residues. Trimming took off 6 bases at V and 5 bases at J, with 16 bases between the two ends. Profiling relied on immunoSEQ multiplex PCR, and the TCRdb table lists in-frame clones only, not all of them. The sample contains some 190,000 clones, roughly 88% of which appear only once. The sample was peripheral blood. The receptor's source is an elderly man with COVID-19, enrolled during active disease. The chain couples TRBV7-3 to TRBJ2-5; D ambiguous. CDR3 sequence reads: CASSEMGSRETQYF. In DNA form, the CDR3 reads TGTGCCAGCAGTGAAATGGGTAGCCGGGAGACCCAGTACTTC. The variable domain in full, completed from reference TRBV7-3 and TRBJ2-5, reads GAGVSQTPSNKVTEKGKYVELRCDPISGHTALYWYRQSLGQGPEFLIYFQGTGAADDSGLPNDRFFAVRPEGSVSTLKIQRTERGDSAVYLCASSEMGSRETQYFGPGTRLLVL.